This entry is about one TCR beta chain. The sample comes from a study of blood T cell repertoires in COVID-19. On the study more broadly: The cDNA or gDNA used as material had been derived from T cells, B-cell-depleted T cells, or PBMCs.

Repertoires were generated with immunoSEQ multiplex PCR, while TCRdb's copy carries only in-frame clones and drops some. Of 210,000 or so clones in the sample, around nine tenths were seen once. The germline V gene has CDR1 SGDLS and CDR2 YYNGEE. The CDR3 loop spans 14 amino acids. Trimming cost V 2 bases and J 6 bases; bases outside gene matches: 7. This sequence originates from a woman aged 55-75 years with acute or convalescent COVID-19. The specimen sequenced was peripheral blood. The chain has TRBV9 and TRBJ2-5; 7 nucleotides agree with TRBD2. The CDR3 DNA follows: TGTGCCAGCAGCGTCGACGGGGGGAGTAAGACCCAGTACTTC. This codes for CASSVDGGSKTQYF.